The T cell receptor (beta chain) described here comes from a study of CD8+ T cells in alopecia areata. Study results and limitations: TCRs were shared less clearly across patients than in mice, possibly for HLA-related reasons. Normal scalp had lower clonality than lesional scalp, with alopecia totalis/universalis lesions showing this most strongly.

The CDR3 consists of 13 residues. Trimming stripped 4 bases from V and 6 bases from J, with 10 bases between. Germline loops: CDR1 SGHRS, CDR2 YFSETQ. The authors extracted RNA and reverse transcribed it into cDNA as the sequencing template. Using immunoSEQ multiplex PCR, the repertoire was profiled, and TCRdb retains in-frame clones only, with some absent. The sample carries about 150,000 clones, 50% to 65% recorded once. This clone has a handful of counts. Its specificity is unknown. The source is a human donor in good health. The sequenced material came from CD4+ T cells sorted from blood. The J gene is TRBJ2-2, the V gene TRBV5-1, with D unresolved. CDR3 sequence: CASSPNDAGELFF. In nucleotides, the CDR3 is TGCGCCAGCAGCCCAAATGACGCCGGGGAGCTGTTTTTT. Based on the CDR3 plus reference TRBV5-1 and TRBJ2-2, the full variable domain is KAGVTQTPRYLIKTRGQQVTLSCSPISGHRSVSWYQQTPGQGLQFLFEYFSETQRNKGNFPGRFSGRQFSNSRSEMNVSTLELGDSALYLCASSPNDAGELFFGEGSRLTVL.